This T cell receptor (beta chain) was identified during a study of T cells in Graves' hyperthyroidism and ophthalmopathy. Findings of the study overall: Stable hyperthyroidism and ophthalmopathy were separated using 13 V-J signatures.

The TCR beta CDR3 regions underwent amplification using RNA transcripts as the source. Initially, a first-round RT-PCR of the TCR CDR3 employed the HTBI primer set. TCRdb re-called the multiplex PCR reads with MiXCR, one entry per CDR3 protein. Here the sample spans 500,000 to 800,000 distinct CDR3 sequences, roughly 46% being singletons. V shed 5 bases and J shed 2 bases, with 16 bases lying between them. Germline-derived CDR1 and CDR2 are SGHTA and FQGNSA. The CDR3 consists of 16 residues. Pregnant or lactating patients were excluded, as were those with uncontrolled infection or other autoimmune disease. As concerns this clonotype: The antigen is not known.

The rearrangement links TRBV7-2 to TRBJ1-3, with a weak D call TRBD1 (5 bases). The TCR comes from an adult man with Graves' disease, either hyperthyroidism or ophthalmopathy (not recorded which). Sequencing input: peripheral blood or thyroid tissue (not recorded which). The CDR3 sequence is CASSPGGWYTGNTIYF. CDR3 sequence (DNA): TGTGCCAGCAGCCCGGGGGGTTGGTACACTGGAAACACCATATATTTT.